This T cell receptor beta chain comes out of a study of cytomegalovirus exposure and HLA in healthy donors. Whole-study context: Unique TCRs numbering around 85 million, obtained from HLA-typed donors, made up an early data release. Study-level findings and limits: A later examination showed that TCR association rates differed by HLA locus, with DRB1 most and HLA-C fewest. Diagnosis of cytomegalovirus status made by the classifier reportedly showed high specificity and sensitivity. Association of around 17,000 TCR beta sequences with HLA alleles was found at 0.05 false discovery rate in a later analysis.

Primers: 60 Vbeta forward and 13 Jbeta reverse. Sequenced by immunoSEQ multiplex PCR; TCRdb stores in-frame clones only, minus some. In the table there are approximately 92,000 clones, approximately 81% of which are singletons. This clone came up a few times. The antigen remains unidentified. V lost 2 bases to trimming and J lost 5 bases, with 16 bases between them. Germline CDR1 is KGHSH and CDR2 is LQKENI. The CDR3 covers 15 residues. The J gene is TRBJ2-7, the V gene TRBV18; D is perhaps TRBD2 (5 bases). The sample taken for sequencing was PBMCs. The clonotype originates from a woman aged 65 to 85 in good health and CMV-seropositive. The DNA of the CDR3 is TGTGCCAGCTCACCATACGGGGTACCAGCACACGAGCAGTACTTC. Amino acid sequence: CASSPYGVPAHEQYF.